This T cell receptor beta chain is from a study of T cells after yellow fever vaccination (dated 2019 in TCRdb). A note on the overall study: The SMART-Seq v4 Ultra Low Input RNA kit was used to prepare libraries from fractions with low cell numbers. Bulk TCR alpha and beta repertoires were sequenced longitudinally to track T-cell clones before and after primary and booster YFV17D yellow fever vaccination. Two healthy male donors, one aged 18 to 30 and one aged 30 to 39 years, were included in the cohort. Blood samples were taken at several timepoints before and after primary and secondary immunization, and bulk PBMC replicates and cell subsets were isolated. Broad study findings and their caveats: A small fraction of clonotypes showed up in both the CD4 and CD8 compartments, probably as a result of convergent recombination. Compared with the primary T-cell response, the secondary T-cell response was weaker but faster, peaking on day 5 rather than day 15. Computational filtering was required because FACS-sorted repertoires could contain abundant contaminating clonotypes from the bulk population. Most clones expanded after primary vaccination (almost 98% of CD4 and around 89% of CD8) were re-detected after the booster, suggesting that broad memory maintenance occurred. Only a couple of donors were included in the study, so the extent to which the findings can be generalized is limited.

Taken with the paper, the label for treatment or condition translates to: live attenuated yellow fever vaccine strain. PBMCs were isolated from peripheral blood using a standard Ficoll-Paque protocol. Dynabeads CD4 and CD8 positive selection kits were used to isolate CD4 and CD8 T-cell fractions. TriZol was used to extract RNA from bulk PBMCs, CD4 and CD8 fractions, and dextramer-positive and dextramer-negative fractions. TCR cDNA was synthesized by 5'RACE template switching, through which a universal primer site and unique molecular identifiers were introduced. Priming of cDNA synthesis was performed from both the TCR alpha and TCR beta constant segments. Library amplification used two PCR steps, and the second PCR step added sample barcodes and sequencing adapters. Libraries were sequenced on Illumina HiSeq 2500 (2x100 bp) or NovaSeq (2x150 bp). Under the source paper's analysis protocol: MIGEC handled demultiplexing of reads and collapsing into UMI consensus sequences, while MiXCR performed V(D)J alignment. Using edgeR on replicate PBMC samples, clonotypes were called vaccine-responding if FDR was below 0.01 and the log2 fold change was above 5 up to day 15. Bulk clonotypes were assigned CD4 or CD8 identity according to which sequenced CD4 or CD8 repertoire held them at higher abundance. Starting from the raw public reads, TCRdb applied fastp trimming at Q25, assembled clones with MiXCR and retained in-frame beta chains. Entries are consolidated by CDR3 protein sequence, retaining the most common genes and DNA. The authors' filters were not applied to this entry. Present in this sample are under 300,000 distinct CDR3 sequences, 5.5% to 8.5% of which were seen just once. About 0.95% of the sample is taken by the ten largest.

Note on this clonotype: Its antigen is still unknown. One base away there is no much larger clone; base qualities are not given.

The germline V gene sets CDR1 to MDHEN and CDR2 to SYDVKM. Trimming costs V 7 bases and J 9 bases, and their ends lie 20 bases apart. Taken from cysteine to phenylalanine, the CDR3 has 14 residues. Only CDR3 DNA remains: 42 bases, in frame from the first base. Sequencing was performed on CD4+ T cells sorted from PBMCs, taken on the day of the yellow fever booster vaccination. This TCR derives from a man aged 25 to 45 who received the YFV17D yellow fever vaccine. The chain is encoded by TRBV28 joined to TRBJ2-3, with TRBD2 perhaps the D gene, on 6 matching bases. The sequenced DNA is TGTGCCAGCACCCCCGGTGGGGGGTTCGGGACGCAGTATTTT. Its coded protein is CASTPGGGFGTQYF.